Included here is one TCR beta chain sequence, with context. The data are from a study of blood T cell repertoires in COVID-19. Study-wide background: Whether acute or convalescent, the COVID-19 samples came from the United States, Italy and Spain. In each case, the material was cDNA or gDNA derived from T cells, B-cell-depleted T cells, or PBMCs.

Original analysis: Amplified reference gene primers provided the basis for estimating nucleated cell counts. TCRdb's table, derived via immunoSEQ multiplex PCR, lists solely in-frame clones and lacks some. D and trimming come from the DNA, and the V and J calls and clone size come from that table. The table shows 120,000 to 150,000 clones, with around 83% occurring only once. The CDR3 is 14 residues long. V gave up 5 bases and J gave up 6 bases; unmatched junction bases: 6. Germline CDR1 and CDR2: SGHAT and FQNNGV. The source material was peripheral blood. The chain links TRBV11-2 to TRBJ2-1; TRBD2 agrees at 8 bases. The sequence derives from a human donor with acute or convalescent COVID-19. The donor label of this sample is uncertain. The CDR3 region is CASSLVLAANEQFF. CDR3 DNA sequence: TGTGCCAGCAGCCTTGTACTAGCGGCCAATGAGCAGTTCTTC.